This entry is about one TCR beta chain. The data stem from a study of memory CD4+ T cells and cytomegalovirus serostatus. Produced via immunoSEQ multiplex PCR; TCRdb's table is partial and in-frame only. The profile covers fewer than 35,000 clones, with more than 70% appearing a single time and approximately 0.7% taken by the ten largest. Germline CDR1 and CDR2: MNHNY and SVGAGI (reference sequence). CDR3 size: 16 residues. Trimming took 10 bases from V and 0 from J, leaving 16 bases between them. The sort gate was single viable CD3+CD4+CD8-CD45RO+ cells for memory CD4+ T cells. The sequencing input was memory CD4+ T cells from blood. The TCR comes from an adult in good health and CMV-seronegative. V and J are TRBV6-6 and TRBJ2-6, with a weak D call TRBD1 (5 bases). CDR3 in amino acids: CATRGQGDSGANVLTF. CDR3 DNA: TGTGCCACGCGAGGACAAGGCGACTCTGGGGCCAACGTCCTGACTTTC.